Below, one TCR beta chain is given with its context. Its antigen is currently not known. Base-call qualities are not available, and no considerably larger clone is one nucleotide away. The data stem from a study of spatial heterogeneity in lung cancer (dated by TCRdb to about 2019). General notes on the study: The donors were some 72 patients from the lung TRACERx cohort who had early-stage, untreated non-small cell lung cancer. In non-small cell lung cancer, the study quantitatively compared TCR alpha and beta repertoires across several tumor regions, matched nontumor lung, and blood. Follow-up PBMC samples were sequenced whenever available, with the median time to follow-up being two to three years after resection. TCR repertoire features were related to nonsynonymous mutation counts determined by whole-exome sequencing of tumor tissue. In the raw uncorrected reads, each unique combination of TCR and UMI appeared more than ten times on average. Beta-chain transcripts were consistently detected in greater numbers than alpha-chain transcripts, which likely reflects a higher abundance of beta-chain transcripts. Both alpha and beta chains were TCR-sequenced in about 240 tumor regions, fewer than 80 matched nontumor lung samples and around 50 PBMC samples obtained at surgery.

Library prep was done by 5' RACE. The reads were generated on a NextSeq 500. To allow correction of PCR and sequencing errors, the TCR library protocol tagged every TCR cDNA molecule with a unique molecular identifier. In the paper's pipeline: Decombinator tools were used for TCR identification, UMI-based error correction and CDR3 extraction. TCRs above a frequency of 2 per 1,000, corresponding to the top 1% of the tumor frequency distribution, were defined as expanded. Renyi diversity was computed with the R vegan package after each repertoire had been subsampled 100 times to 5,000 TCRs. CDR3 similarity networks were built from amino acid triplet string-kernel similarity, connecting CDR3s with pairwise similarity above 0.82. TCRdb redid the processing of the public reads, applying fastp at Q25 and MiXCR, and retained in-frame beta chains. Rows with a matching CDR3 protein are joined into one entry that keeps the most common DNA and genes. The V and J calls and clone size come from TCRdb's table, not from the authors' own analysis. The sample table holds some 110,000 distinct CDR3 sequences, of which approximately 12% were seen once. Of the sample, roughly 15% falls within the top ten clones.

Overall study outcomes, separate from this receptor: Ubiquitous expanded tumor TCRs were detected in blood more often at tumor resection than at routine follow-up. Only roughly 14 patients were included in comparisons of baseline and follow-up blood repertoires. Additional single-cell paired TCR alpha and beta sequencing was considered necessary to confirm, at a functional level, the hypothesis that regional TCRs recognize regional mutations.

What the time point label conveys for this sample: blood at routine non-recurrence follow-up after resection. TCR sequencing used whole RNA extracted from tumor and nontumor lung tissue, or from cryopreserved PBMC samples, without cell sorting. Patients were selected for TCR sequencing only if sufficient RNA was available from at least two tumor regions. The clonotype was recovered from a male donor with early-stage non-small cell lung cancer. The sequencing here drew on PBMCs, taken at follow-up.

The CDR3 region has the sequence CASSYMVGQGEKLFF. DNA sequence: TGTGCCAGCAGTTACATGGTGGGCCAAGGTGAAAAACTGTTTTTT. The chain joins TRBV6-6 to TRBJ1-4, with the D gene call left open. Relative to germline, V is 2 bases shorter and J is 7 bases shorter, with 14 bases between their ends. The cysteine opens and the phenylalanine closes a CDR3 of 15 amino acids. Here the CDR3 DNA is all that survives: 45 bases in frame from base 1. The CDR1 and CDR2 encoded by the germline V gene (reference sequence) are MNHNY and SVGAGI.